This T cell receptor beta chain emerged from a study of tumor-infiltrating lymphocytes in primary liver carcinoma (dated by TCRdb to the late 2010s). Study-level background: Of the five patients (three men and two women, aged 30 to 69 years), four had hepatocellular carcinoma and one had combined HCC and intrahepatic cholangiocarcinoma. A total of about 35 specimens from 5 patients, comprising about 25 tumor regions, 5 adjacent noncancerous liver tissues and 5 peripheral blood samples, were covered by TCRbeta repertoire sequencing. Reproducibility between technical replicate repertoires was high, with correlation coefficients above 0.95 and mean shared-clone rates about 0.9. The five patients had tumors staged T1-T3 N0M0, with maximum diameters ranging from about 4.2 to 11 cm. Agilent mRNA microarray profiling was performed on the roughly 25 tumor region samples to relate TCRbeta repertoire diversity to the local molecular phenotype. Roughly 3.5 to 7.5 million productive TCRbeta reads were obtained per sample, and no significant difference in read depth was found between tissue types. For each liver tumor, the study sampled five regions along with adjacent normal tissue and blood, and applied TCRbeta repertoire sequencing, expression microarrays and whole-exome sequencing. Summary of the overall study and its limitations: A significantly larger repertoire fraction was made up by the top 250 clones in tumors than in blood (p = 0.039). Only the TCR beta chain was sequenced, so true repertoire diversity is likely underestimated because unpaired alpha chains were not captured. Only about 8-24% of top clones were found in all five regions of a tumor, suggesting spatial heterogeneity of tumor-infiltrating T cells. Repertoire overlap was found to be higher between tumor regions (mean approximately 35%) than between tumor-adjacent (about 17%) or tumor-blood (14%) pairs, consistent with antigen-driven expansion. The study included only a few patients, and the authors note findings should be validated in a larger study. Bulk unsorted samples precluded comparing CD4+ and CD8+ T cell repertoires.

As to this clonotype: There is no known antigen for this receptor. Mismatch with germline at one junction end may stem from a read error.

Total RNA and DNA were co-extracted without cell sorting from around 20-30 mg of bulk tissue using the AllPrep DNA/RNA mini kit. A few patients with histopathologically diagnosed primary liver carcinoma underwent surgical resection in China between late 2015 and March 2016. At the time of sampling, the patients had chronic HBV infection and had not received any treatment. Five spatially separated regions were sampled per tumor: superior, inferior, left-lateral and right-lateral poles, plus the tumor centre. Histology showed that every tumor sample contained more than 90% viable tumor cells. Fresh tumor and adjacent tissue pieces were bisected, with one half stored in RNAlater at -80 degrees C and the other half sent for histology. Using a constant-region primer and ProtoScript II reverse transcriptase, TCRbeta-specific cDNA was reverse-transcribed from 400 to 550 ng total RNA. Construction of the TCRbeta libraries relied on three nested rounds of multiplex PCR, following a slightly modified ARM-PCR procedure. Each of the first two PCR rounds ran for around 10 cycles using multiplex TRBV1-TRBV30 forward primers together with a Cbeta reverse primer. A final 25-cycle PCR with Deep VentR polymerase added sample barcodes and Illumina adapters. Amplicons of 200-500 bp were gel-purified with a QIAquick gel extraction kit before sequencing. The TCRbeta amplicons were sequenced with 250-bp paired-end reads on an Illumina HiSeq 2500. The original pipeline was this. Trimmomatic v0.33 was used to quality-trim the reads, and FLASH v1.2.11 was used to merge paired reads so that full CDR3 sequences could be recovered. V, D and J germline segments were assigned to the rearranged TCRbeta sequences by MiGEC v1.2.1b. Clonotype statistics, along with Shannon-Wiener diversity indices, were calculated using VDJtools v1.0.0. Except for diversity analysis, only the 250 most abundant clonotypes of each sample were used in subsequent analyses to reduce sampling bias. TCRdb ran its own pipeline on the public reads, namely fastp trimming at Q25 and MiXCR clone calling, and kept in-frame beta chains. Each CDR3 protein gets just one entry, which takes the most common genes and DNA from the rows behind it. Clone size and V and J calls follow TCRdb, not the original study. The sample table lists approximately 30,000 distinct CDR3 sequences, around 70% of them with a count of one. The top ten hold over 25% of the sample.

The CDR3 holds 15 amino acids from the cysteine to the phenylalanine. Kept here is only the CDR3 DNA, which spans 45 bases and is read in frame from base 1. Based on the germline V gene, the CDR1 and CDR2 sequences are MNHNS and SASEGT. The sequencing input was liver tumor tissue from sampling region 3. Explained via the paper, the cell subset or site label denotes: tumor region T3, left-lateral pole. The rearrangement joined TRBV6-1 to TRBJ2-7, and 9 bases in between align with TRBD2. The sequence was collected from a woman aged 30 to 39 with primary liver carcinoma and hepatitis B virus infection. The base sequence is TGTGGCAGCAGTGAGGGGACTAGCCCATCATACGAGCAGTATTTC. It translates as CGSSEGTSPSYEQYF.